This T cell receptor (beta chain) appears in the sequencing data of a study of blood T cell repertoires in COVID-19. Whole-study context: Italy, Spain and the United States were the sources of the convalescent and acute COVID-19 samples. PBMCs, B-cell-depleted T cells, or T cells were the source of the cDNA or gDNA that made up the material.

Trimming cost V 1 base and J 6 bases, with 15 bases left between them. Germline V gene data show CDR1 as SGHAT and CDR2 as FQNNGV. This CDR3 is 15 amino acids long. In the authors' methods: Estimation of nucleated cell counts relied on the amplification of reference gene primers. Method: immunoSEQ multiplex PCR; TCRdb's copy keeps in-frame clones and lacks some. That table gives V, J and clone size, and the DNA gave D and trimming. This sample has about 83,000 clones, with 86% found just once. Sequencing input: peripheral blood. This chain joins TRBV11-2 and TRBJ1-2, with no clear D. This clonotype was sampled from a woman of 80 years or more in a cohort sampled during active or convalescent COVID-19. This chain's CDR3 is CASSLVRGTAHGYTF. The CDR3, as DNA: TGTGCCAGCAGCTTAGTTCGGGGTACGGCCCATGGCTACACCTTC.